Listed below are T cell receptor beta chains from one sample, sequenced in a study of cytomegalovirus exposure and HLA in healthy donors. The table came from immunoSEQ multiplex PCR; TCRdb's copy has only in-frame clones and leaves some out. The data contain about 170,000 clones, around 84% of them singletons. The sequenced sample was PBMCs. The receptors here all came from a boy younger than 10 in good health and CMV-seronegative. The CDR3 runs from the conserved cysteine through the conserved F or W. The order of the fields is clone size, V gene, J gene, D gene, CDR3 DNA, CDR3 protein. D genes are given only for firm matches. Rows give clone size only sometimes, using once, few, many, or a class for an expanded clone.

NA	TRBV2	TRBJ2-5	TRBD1	TGTGCCAGCAGGGAGGGGGACAGGGGTCCCCGGGAGACCCAGTACTTC	CASREGDRGPRETQYF
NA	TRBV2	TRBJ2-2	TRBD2	TGTGCCAGCAGTGAAAGTATAAAGCGGGAGGAGAACACCGGGGAGCTGTTTTTT	CASSESIKREENTGELFF
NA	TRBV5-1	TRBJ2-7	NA	TGCGCCAGCAGCTTGGGTTATGAGAACGAGCAGTACTTC	CASSLGYENEQYF
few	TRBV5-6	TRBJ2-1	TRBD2	TGTGCCAGCAGCGGTGTCGGTGGGAGCGGGAGCTCCTACAATGAGCAGTTCTTC	CASSGVGGSGSSYNEQFF
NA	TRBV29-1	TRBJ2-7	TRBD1	TGCAGCGCCGTAAAGGGGACAGGGGGTACATACGAGCAGTACTTC	CSAVKGTGGTYEQYF
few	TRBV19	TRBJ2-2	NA	TGTGCCAGTAGACAGGTCTGGACCGGGGAGCTGTTTTTT	CASRQVWTGELFF
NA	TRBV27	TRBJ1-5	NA	TGTGCCAGCAGTTCCGGCGGATATAGCAATCAGCCCCAGCATTTT	CASSSGGYSNQPQHF
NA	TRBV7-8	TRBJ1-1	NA	TGTGCCAGCAGCTCGGTCCTGGGAGGCACTGAAGCTTTCTTT	CASSSVLGGTEAFF
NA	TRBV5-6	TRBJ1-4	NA	TGTGCCAGCAGCTTCCAGGGCGAAAAACTGTTTTTT	CASSFQGEKLFF
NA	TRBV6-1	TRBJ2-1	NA	TGTGCCAGCAGTGCAGGGTTCCAGTCCTACAATGAGCAGTTCTTC	CASSAGFQSYNEQFF
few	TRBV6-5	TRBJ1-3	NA	TGTGCCAGCAGTGAACACCAGGCTGGAAACACCATATATTTT	CASSEHQAGNTIYF
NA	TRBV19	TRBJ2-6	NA	TGTGCCAGTAGTCCAGGCCGACCGCTGGTAATAAGCTCTGGGGCCAACGTCCTGACTTTC	CASSPGRPLVISSGANVLTF
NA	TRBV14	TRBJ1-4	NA	TGTGCCAGCAGCCAAGTGAGGGTGGCTAATGAAAAACTGTTTTTT	CASSQVRVANEKLFF
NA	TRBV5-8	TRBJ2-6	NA	TGTGCCAGCAGCCTATACAGGAGGGCCCTCTCTGGGGCCAACGTCCTGACTTTC	CASSLYRRALSGANVLTF
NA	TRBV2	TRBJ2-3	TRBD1	TGTGCCAGCAGACTACTCTGGGACAGGGGGTCGGATACGCAGTATTTT	CASRLLWDRGSDTQYF
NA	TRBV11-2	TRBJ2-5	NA	TGTGCCAGCAGCGACCCAATAGGGGGTATCAAGACCCAGTACTTC	CASSDPIGGIKTQYF
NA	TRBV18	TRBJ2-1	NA	TGTGCCAGCTCACCAGGGGGCGGCTACAATGAGCAGTTCTTC	CASSPGGGYNEQFF
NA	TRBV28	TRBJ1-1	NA	TGTGCCAGCAGACTTTTGTCAGGGATGAACACTGAAGCTTTCTTT	CASRLLSGMNTEAFF
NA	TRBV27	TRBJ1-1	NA	TGTGCCAGCAGTTTAAGGGGGGGGAACACTGAAGCTTTCTTT	CASSLRGGNTEAFF
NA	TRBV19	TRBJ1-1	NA	TGTGCCAGTAGTAGCAATTCAGATATGAACACTGAAGCTTTCTTT	CASSSNSDMNTEAFF
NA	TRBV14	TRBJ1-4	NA	TGTGCCAGCAGCCAACGTTGGTCAGGGTGGGATGACGGAAAACTGTTTTTT	CASSQRWSGWDDGKLFF
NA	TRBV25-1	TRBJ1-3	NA	TGTGCCAGCATCTTCGGAAACACCATATATTTT	CASIFGNTIYF
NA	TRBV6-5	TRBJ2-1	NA	TGTGCCAGCAGGCCCCCTGGAGGTTGGAATGAGCAGTTCTTC	CASRPPGGWNEQFF
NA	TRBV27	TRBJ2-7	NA	TGTGCCACCAATCCCGGGCCAGGAGGCTACGAGCAGTACTTC	CATNPGPGGYEQYF
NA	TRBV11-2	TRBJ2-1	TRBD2	TGTGCCAGCAGCCCGCTAGCGGGAGGCCCCCATGAGCAGTTCTTC	CASSPLAGGPHEQFF
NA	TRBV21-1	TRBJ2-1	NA	TGTGCCAGCAGCAACTTAACGCCTTTTACACTAGCGGGGCACAATGAGCAGTTCTTC	CASSNLTPFTLAGHNEQFF
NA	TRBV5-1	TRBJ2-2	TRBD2	TGCGCCAGCGGGGGACTAGCGGACACCGGGGAGCTGTTTTTT	CASGGLADTGELFF
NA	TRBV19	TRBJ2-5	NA	TGTGCCAGTAGTATGAGGGTCACGGGCTCCCAAGAGACCCAGTACTTC	CASSMRVTGSQETQYF
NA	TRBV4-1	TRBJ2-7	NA	TGCGCCAGCAGCCAGGTTACGCGAGCCTCCTACGAGCAGTACTTC	CASSQVTRASYEQYF
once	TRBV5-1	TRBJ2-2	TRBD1	TGCGCCAGCAGCTTGTCCCCCGGGACAGGGAACACCGGGGAGCTGTTTTTT	CASSLSPGTGNTGELFF
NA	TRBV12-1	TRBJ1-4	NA	TGTGCCAGCAGCTATCCGGACTGCTTTGCAACTAATGAAAAACTGTTTTTT	CASSYPDCFATNEKLFF
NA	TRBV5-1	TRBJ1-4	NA	TGCGCCAGCAGCCCCTCGTGGGCTGAAAAACTGTTTTTT	CASSPSWAEKLFF
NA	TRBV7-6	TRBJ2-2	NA	TGTGCCAGCATAGACTCCGGGGAGCTGTTTTTT	CASIDSGELFF
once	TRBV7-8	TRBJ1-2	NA	TGTGCCAGCAGCCTAGGAGGGAACTATGGCTACACCTTC	CASSLGGNYGYTF
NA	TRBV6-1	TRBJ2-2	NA	TGTGCCAGCAGTGAAGTAGGAGGAAGGAGGACCGGGGAGCTGTTTTTT	CASSEVGGRRTGELFF
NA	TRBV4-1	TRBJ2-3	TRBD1	TGCGCCAGCAGCAAGATTCCGGGACAGGAGATTCCAGCTAGCACAGATACGCAGTATTTT	CASSKIPGQEIPASTDTQYF
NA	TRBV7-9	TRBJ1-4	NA	TGTGCCAGCAGCTTAGGCTCGGGGGAGCTTGAAAAACTGTTTTTT	CASSLGSGELEKLFF
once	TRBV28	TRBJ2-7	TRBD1	TGTGCCAGTCGAACGGGACAGAGCCTCTACGAGCAGTACTTC	CASRTGQSLYEQYF
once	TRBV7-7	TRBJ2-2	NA	TGTGCCACGGGGGATACCGGGGAGCTGTTTTTT	CATGDTGELFF
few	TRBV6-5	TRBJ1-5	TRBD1	TGTGCCAGCAGGGAAACAGGGGGACAGCCCCAGCATTTT	CASRETGGQPQHF
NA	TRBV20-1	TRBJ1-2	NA	TGCAGTGTGCGGGGTAAGGGCTACACCTTC	CSVRGKGYTF
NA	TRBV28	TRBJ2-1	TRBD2	TGTGCCAGCAGTGAGACTAGCGGGAGGTGGGACAATGAGCAGTTCTTC	CASSETSGRWDNEQFF
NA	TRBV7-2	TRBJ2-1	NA	TGTGCCAGCAGCTCGGACAGAAGCTCCTACAATGAGCAGTTCTTC	CASSSDRSSYNEQFF
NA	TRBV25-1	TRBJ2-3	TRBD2	TGTGCCAGCAGTGAATTATGGGGGGGGACAGATACGCAGTATTTT	CASSELWGGTDTQYF
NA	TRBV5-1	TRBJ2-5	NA	TGCGCCAGCAGCTTGGAAGCCACGCACTCCCAAGAGACCCAGTACTTC	CASSLEATHSQETQYF
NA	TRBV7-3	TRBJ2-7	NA	TGTGCCAGCAGCTTAAGCACTTCCTACGAGCAGTACTTC	CASSLSTSYEQYF
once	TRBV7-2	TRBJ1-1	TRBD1	TGTGCCAGCAGACTGACAGGGAGCGGCACTGAAGCTTTCTTT	CASRLTGSGTEAFF
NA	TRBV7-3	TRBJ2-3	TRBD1	TGTGCCAGCAGCTTACAGGGGGCCACAGATACGCAGTATTTT	CASSLQGATDTQYF
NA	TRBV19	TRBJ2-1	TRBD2	TGTGCCAGTAGTATAAGACTAGCGGGAGGGTCTTACTACAATGAGCAGTTCTTC	CASSIRLAGGSYYNEQFF
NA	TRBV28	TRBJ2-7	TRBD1	TGTGCCAGCAGTTTATCAGGGGGCGTGTACGAGCAGTACTTC	CASSLSGGVYEQYF
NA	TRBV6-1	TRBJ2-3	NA	TGTGCCAGCAGTGGCCCAGGGGCTCCCTCCACAGATACGCAGTATTTT	CASSGPGAPSTDTQYF
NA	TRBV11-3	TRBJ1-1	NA	TGTGCCAGCAGCCGTCCACCCGGGGGAGCTTTCTTT	CASSRPPGGAFF
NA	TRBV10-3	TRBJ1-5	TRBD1	TGTGCCGCCTCCGGGACAGGTGCCAGTTTTCAGCCCCAGCATTTT	CAASGTGASFQPQHF
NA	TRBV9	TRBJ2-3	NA	TGTGCCAGCAGCGCCCGCGCGGACTTACCCACAGATACGCAGTATTTT	CASSARADLPTDTQYF
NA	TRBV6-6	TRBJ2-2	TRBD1	TGTGCCACCCTCTGGGGACAGGGTCCCGGGGAGCTGTTTTTT	CATLWGQGPGELFF
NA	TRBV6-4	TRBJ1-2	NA	TGTGCCAGCAGTGCTGGGGAGGGTACCTACACCTTC	CASSAGEGTYTF
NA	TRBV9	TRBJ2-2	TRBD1	TGTGCCAGCAGCGTAGGGCAGGGGGCGAACACCGGGGAGCTGTTTTTT	CASSVGQGANTGELFF